Given below is one T cell receptor (beta chain) in context. CDR3 length: 15 residues. Germline V gene data show CDR1 as MDHEN and CDR2 as SYDVKM. The V segment lost 5 bases and the J segment 4 bases; nucleotides outside the gene matches: 6. The sample belongs to a study of blood T cell repertoires in COVID-19. Background on the study: Samples came from the United States, Italy and Spain, spanning acute and convalescent COVID-19.

Clones were read by immunoSEQ multiplex PCR, and TCRdb kept only the in-frame ones, dropping some. The table records 350,000 or so clones, around nine tenths of them present only once. The sample comprised PBMCs or T cells enriched from blood (not recorded which). This clonotype was sampled from a woman in her twenties or thirties who had been exposed to COVID-19. The J gene is TRBJ1-5, the V gene TRBV28, with TRBD1 identical over 9 bases. CDR3 DNA: TGTGCCAGCAGTGGGAATGGACAGGGGAATCAGCCCCAGCATTTT. Encoded protein: CASSGNGQGNQPQHF.